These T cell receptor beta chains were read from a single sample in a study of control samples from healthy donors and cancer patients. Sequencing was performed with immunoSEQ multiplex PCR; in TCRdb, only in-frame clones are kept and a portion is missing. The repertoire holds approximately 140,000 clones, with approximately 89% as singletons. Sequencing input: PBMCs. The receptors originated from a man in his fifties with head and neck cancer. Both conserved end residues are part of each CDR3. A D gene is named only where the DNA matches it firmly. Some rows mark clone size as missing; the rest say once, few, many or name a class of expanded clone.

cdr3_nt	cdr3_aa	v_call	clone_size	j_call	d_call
TGTGCCAGCAGTATTACAGCTCCCTCTGGAAACACCATATATTTT	CASSITAPSGNTIYF	TRBV27	once	TRBJ1-3	.
TGTGCCAGCAGCACGGGGGTTAACACCATATATTTT	CASSTGVNTIYF	TRBV5-6	.	TRBJ1-3	.
TGTGCCAGCAGCTTGGGGCAGGGACCCTCCTACGAGCAGTACTTC	CASSLGQGPSYEQYF	TRBV5-8	.	TRBJ2-7	.
TGTGCCAGCAGCTTGTGGGAGGGCCTGAATGAGCAGTTCTTC	CASSLWEGLNEQFF	TRBV5-5	.	TRBJ2-1	TRBD2
TGTGCCAGCTCACGAACAGGCTCCCAAGAGACCCAGTACTTC	CASSRTGSQETQYF	TRBV18	.	TRBJ2-5	.
TGTGCCAGCAGCCCGACTAGCGGCGATCCCACATCCGAGCAGTACTTC	CASSPTSGDPTSEQYF	TRBV5-4	once	TRBJ2-7	TRBD2
TGTGCCATCAGTGAGGTGGGAGGGTCGAATGAGCAGTTCTTC	CAISEVGGSNEQFF	TRBV10-3	.	TRBJ2-1	TRBD2
TGTGCCAGCTCACCACCGCTCGACAGGGTGACCCAGTACTTC	CASSPPLDRVTQYF	TRBV18	.	TRBJ2-5	TRBD1
TGTGCCAGCAGTTTCAGTAACTATGGCTACACCTTC	CASSFSNYGYTF	TRBV28	.	TRBJ1-2	.
TGTGCCAGCAGCGGGGACCGAATTAGCACAGATACGCAGTATTTT	CASSGDRISTDTQYF	TRBV9	.	TRBJ2-3	.
TGTGCCAGCAGCTCCACAGGGCTGGGGGGAAACACCATATATTTT	CASSSTGLGGNTIYF	TRBV7-9	.	TRBJ1-3	.
TGTGCCAGCAGCCAAGGGGGGCGGGAGCAGTACTTC	CASSQGGREQYF	TRBV3-1/TRBV3-2	.	TRBJ2-7	.
TGTGCCAGCAGCTTGGCCGGACAGCCGCTCAGAAACACCATATATTTT	CASSLAGQPLRNTIYF	TRBV5-5	.	TRBJ1-3	.
TGCAGCGTCCGAACAGCGAATGAGCAGTTCTTC	CSVRTANEQFF	TRBV29-1	.	TRBJ2-1	.
TGTGCCAGCAGTTCACGGTCAGGGGGAATCTACGAGCAGTACTTC	CASSSRSGGIYEQYF	TRBV6-5	.	TRBJ2-7	TRBD1
TGTGCCAGCAGCCAAGTAAATAGCCGGGCTAAGGTAGGGAATGAGCAGTTCTTC	CASSQVNSRAKVGNEQFF	TRBV14	.	TRBJ2-1	.
TGTGCCAGCAGGGGTCGCGGGGGGAGCCCCTACGAGCAGTACTTC	CASRGRGGSPYEQYF	TRBV27	.	TRBJ2-7	TRBD2
TGTGCCAGCAGCTTCAGGGGCGCAGGTGAAAAACTGTTTTTT	CASSFRGAGEKLFF	TRBV7-9	.	TRBJ1-4	.
TGCGCCACGGCGGGGCCCGACAGGGGAAGTGAAAAACTGTTTTTT	CATAGPDRGSEKLFF	TRBV10-1	.	TRBJ1-4	TRBD1
TGTGCCAGCAGTTACTCGAGTCAGGGGGCCTATGGCTACACCTTC	CASSYSSQGAYGYTF	TRBV6-6	.	TRBJ1-2	TRBD1
TGCGCCACCAGACCTGGGGGGGGACAACAAGAGACCCAGTACTTC	CATRPGGGQQETQYF	TRBV5-1	.	TRBJ2-5	.
TGTGCCAGCAGTTACTGGGGGGAGGAAGATACGCAGTATTTT	CASSYWGEEDTQYF	TRBV6-5	.	TRBJ2-3	.
TGTGCCAGCAGCCGAGGGGGGGCGGGGCTCACAGATACGCAGTATTTT	CASSRGGAGLTDTQYF	TRBV7-8	.	TRBJ2-3	.
TGTGCCAGCAGTGACCTGATCAAGAACACTGAAGCTTTCTTT	CASSDLIKNTEAFF	TRBV2	.	TRBJ1-1	.
TGTGCCAGCAGCGCCCCACGGGGGAGTTACAATGAGCAGTTCTTC	CASSAPRGSYNEQFF	TRBV9	.	TRBJ2-1	.
TGTGCCACCAGTGACTCCGGGACAGGGGCCTTTAGGGGCTACACCTTC	CATSDSGTGAFRGYTF	TRBV24-1	.	TRBJ1-2	TRBD1
TGTGCCAGTCAAACTACAGGGGGCACCGGGGAGCTGTTTTTT	CASQTTGGTGELFF	TRBV19	.	TRBJ2-2	TRBD1
TGTGCCAGCAGCTTCACCGGGGACAGCGCCATATATTTT	CASSFTGDSAIYF	TRBV11-3	.	TRBJ1-3	TRBD1
TGCGCCAGCAGCTTGATGGGAACTAATCAGCCCCAGCATTTT	CASSLMGTNQPQHF	TRBV5-1	.	TRBJ1-5	.
TGTGCCAGCAGCTTATATTTGTCGTCGGACTACATCTCCTACGAGCAGTACTTC	CASSLYLSSDYISYEQYF	TRBV7-2	.	TRBJ2-7	.
TGTGCCAGCAGTCCCGGATTCTCTGGGGCCAACGTCCTGACTTTC	CASSPGFSGANVLTF	TRBV27	.	TRBJ2-6	.
TGTGCCAGCAGCTTAGTGGGACGGGGGATAGGGCCCCAGCATTTT	CASSLVGRGIGPQHF	TRBV7-8	.	TRBJ1-5	.
TGTGCCAGCAGTCTCGGACTAGAGCAGTACTTC	CASSLGLEQYF	TRBV27	.	TRBJ2-7	.
TGCGCCAGCAGTGATAGTTCGGTCCGACTAGCCCACTTCACGGATACGCAGTATTTT	CASSDSSVRLAHFTDTQYF	TRBV10-1	.	TRBJ2-3	TRBD2
TGTGCCAGCATCGGGACAGCTCTTCAGCCCCAGCATTTT	CASIGTALQPQHF	TRBV28	.	TRBJ1-5	TRBD1